This T cell receptor (beta chain) was identified during a study of T cells in Graves' hyperthyroidism and ophthalmopathy. Study details: Before any treatment, at initial diagnosis, peripheral blood was collected. General observations from the study: In simple terms, a model built on 13 V-J features told ophthalmopathy apart from stable hyperthyroidism.

The CDR3 consists of 15 residues. Germline assignment: CDR1 MDHEN and CDR2 SYDVKM. The ends were cut back, 3 bases at V and 6 bases at J, with 15 bases in the middle. Recently diagnosed hyperthyroidism of less than 2 months' duration affected patients aged 18 to 65. Amplification of TCR beta CDR3 regions used RNA as the template. A set of HTBI primers served as the primers for a first-round RT-PCR of the TCR CDR3. From the multiplex PCR reads, TCRdb called clonotypes with MiXCR, one entry per CDR3 protein. The sample shows some 270,000 distinct CDR3 sequences, roughly 15% of them seen only once. This clonotype has more than one count but fewer than ten. No antigen is known for it.

The sequence was collected from a woman aged 40-49 years with Graves' hyperthyroidism. The rearrangement links TRBV28 to TRBJ2-1; D is possibly TRBD2 (5 bases). The sequenced sample consisted of blood. In nucleotides, the CDR3 is TGTGCCAGCAGTTTGGAGACTAAGATGGGCAATGAGCAGTTCTTC. Translation gives CASSLETKMGNEQFF.